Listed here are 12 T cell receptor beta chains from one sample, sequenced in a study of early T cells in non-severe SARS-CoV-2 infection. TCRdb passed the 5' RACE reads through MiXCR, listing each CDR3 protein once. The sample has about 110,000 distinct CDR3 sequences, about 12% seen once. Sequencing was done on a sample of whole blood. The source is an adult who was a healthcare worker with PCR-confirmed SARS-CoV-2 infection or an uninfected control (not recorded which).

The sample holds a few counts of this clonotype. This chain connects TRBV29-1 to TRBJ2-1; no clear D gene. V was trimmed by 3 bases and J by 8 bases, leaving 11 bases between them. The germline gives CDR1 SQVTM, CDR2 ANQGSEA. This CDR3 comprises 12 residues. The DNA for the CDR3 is TGCAGCGTTGAGGCTGGGTTGGATGAGCAGTTCTTC. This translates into CSVEAGLDEQFF.

The CDR3 DNA reads as TGCAGTGCTAGAGATTTTGGGACAGGGGACAATGAGCAGTTCTTC. Translating gives CSARDFGTGDNEQFF. This chain uses TRBV20-1 with TRBJ2-1, with 10 nucleotides matching TRBD1. Trimming took 0 bases from V and 5 from J; bases not matched to a gene: 4. The CDR3 sequence is 15 residues long. The germline V gene has CDR1 DFQATT and CDR2 SNEGSKA (reference sequence).

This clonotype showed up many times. Here the CDR3 DNA reads TGCAGCGTTGCGCGGTTCGTCCAAGACAATGAGCAGTTCTTC. Protein product: CSVARFVQDNEQFF. The chain has TRBV29-1 and TRBJ2-1; D gene uncertain. The germline V and J ends were trimmed by 4 bases and 5 bases, with 15 bases remaining between them. Germline CDR1 reads SQVTM; CDR2 reads ANQGSEA. The CDR3 has 14 residues.

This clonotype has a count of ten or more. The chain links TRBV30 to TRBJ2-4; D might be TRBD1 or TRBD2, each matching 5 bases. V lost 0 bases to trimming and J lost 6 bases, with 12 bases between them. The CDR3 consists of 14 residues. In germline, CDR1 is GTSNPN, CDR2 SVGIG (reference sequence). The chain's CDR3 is CAWSVGPMGNIQYF. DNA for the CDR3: TGTGCCTGGAGTGTGGGACCCATGGGAAACATTCAGTACTTC. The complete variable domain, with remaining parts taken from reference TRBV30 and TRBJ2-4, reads SQTIHQWPATLVQPVGSPLSLECTVEGTSNPNLYWYRQAAGRGLQLLFYSVGIGQISSEVPQNLSASRPQDRQFILSSKKLLLSDSGFYLCAWSVGPMGNIQYFGAGTRLSVL.

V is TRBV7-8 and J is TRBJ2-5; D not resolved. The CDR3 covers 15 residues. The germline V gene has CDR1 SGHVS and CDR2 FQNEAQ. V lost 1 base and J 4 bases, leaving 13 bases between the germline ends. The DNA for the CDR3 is TGTGCCAGCAGCTTAGTTTGGGGAACCATAGAGACCCAGTACTTC. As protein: CASSLVWGTIETQYF.

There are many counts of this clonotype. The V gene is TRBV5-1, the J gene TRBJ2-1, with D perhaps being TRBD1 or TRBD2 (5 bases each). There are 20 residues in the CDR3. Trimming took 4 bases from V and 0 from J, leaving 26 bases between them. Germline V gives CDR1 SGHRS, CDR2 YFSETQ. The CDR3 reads CASSGSPTVLIRSSYNEQFF. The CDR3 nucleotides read TGCGCCAGCAGCGGGAGCCCGACAGTTCTCATCCGGAGCTCCTACAATGAGCAGTTCTTC.

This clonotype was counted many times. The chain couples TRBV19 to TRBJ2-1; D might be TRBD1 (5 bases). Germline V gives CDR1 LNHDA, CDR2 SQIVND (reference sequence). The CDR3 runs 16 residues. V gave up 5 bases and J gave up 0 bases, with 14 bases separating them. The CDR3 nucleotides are TGTGCCAGTAGTCAGACCAGGGCACCCTCCTACAATGAGCAGTTCTTC. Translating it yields CASSQTRAPSYNEQFF.

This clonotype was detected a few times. The CDR3 nucleotides are TGTGCCTGGAGTGCAGGGTTTCTGGACACTGAAGCTTTCTTT. Translated: CAWSAGFLDTEAFF. The chain combines TRBV30 with TRBJ1-1, with D possibly TRBD1 on 5 matching bases. Deletions cut 1 base from V and 3 bases from J, with 12 bases between. The CDR3 contains 14 residues. The germline V gene encodes CDR1 GTSNPN and CDR2 SVGIG (reference sequence).

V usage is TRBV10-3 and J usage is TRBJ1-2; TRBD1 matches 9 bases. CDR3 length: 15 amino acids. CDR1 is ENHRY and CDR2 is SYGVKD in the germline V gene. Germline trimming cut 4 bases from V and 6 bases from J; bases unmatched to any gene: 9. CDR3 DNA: TGTGCCATCAGTGGACCCGGGGACAGGGAGAATGGCTACACCTTC. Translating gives CAISGPGDRENGYTF.

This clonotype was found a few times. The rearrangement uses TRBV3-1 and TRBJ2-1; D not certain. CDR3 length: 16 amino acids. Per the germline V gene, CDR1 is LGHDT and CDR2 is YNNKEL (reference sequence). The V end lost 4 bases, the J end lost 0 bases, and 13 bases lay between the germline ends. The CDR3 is CASSPDTRSSYNEQFF. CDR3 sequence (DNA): TGTGCCAGCAGCCCCGATACCAGAAGCTCCTACAATGAGCAGTTCTTC.

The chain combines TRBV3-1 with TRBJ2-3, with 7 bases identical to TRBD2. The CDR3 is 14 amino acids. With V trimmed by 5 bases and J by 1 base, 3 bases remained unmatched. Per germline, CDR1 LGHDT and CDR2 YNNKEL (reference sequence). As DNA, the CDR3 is TGTGCCAGCAGCTCCCTAGCGGGCACAGATACGCAGTATTTT. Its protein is CASSSLAGTDTQYF.

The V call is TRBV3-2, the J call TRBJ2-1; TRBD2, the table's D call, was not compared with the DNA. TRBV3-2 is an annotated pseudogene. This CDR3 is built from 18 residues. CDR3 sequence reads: CASSHPGLAAVRRIEQFF. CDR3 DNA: TGTGCCAGCAGCCACCCGGGACTAGCGGCTGTAAGGAGGATTGAGCAGTTCTTC.